This T cell receptor (beta chain) was profiled in a study of blood T cell repertoires in COVID-19. Study-wide background: The cDNA or gDNA used as material had been derived from T cells, B-cell-depleted T cells, or PBMCs.

Germline V gene lookup returns CDR1 MDHEN and CDR2 SYDVKM. This CDR3 has 14 amino acids. V lost 6 bases to trimming and J lost 2 bases, with 10 bases between them. Data came from immunoSEQ multiplex PCR; TCRdb stores just in-frame clones and leaves some out. Here the sample spans fewer than 120,000 clones, approximately 90% being singletons. The specimen was peripheral blood. The origin of this receptor is a woman between 45 and 60 years old with acute or convalescent COVID-19. V usage is TRBV28 and J usage is TRBJ1-4; tentative D call: TRBD1 (5 bases). The CDR3 DNA is TGTGCCAGCAGAGGGGTCCTCACTAATGAAAAACTGTTTTTT. Residues: CASRGVLTNEKLFF.